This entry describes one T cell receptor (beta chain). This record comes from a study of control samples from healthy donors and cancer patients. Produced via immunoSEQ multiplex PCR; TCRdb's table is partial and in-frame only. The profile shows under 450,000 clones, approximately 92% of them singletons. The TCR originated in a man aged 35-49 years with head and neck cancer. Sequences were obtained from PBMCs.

CDR3 DNA: TGTGCCAGCAGCCAAGATTTACTAGCGGCAACATACAATGAGCAGTTCTTC. Its translation: CASSQDLLAATYNEQFF. The chain carries TRBV3-1 (or the pseudogene TRBV3-2) and TRBJ2-1, with TRBD2 matching over 8 bases. This CDR3 has 17 residues. V trimming: 0 bases; J trimming: 4 bases; junction bases outside the gene matches: 8. Per germline, CDR1 LGHDT and CDR2 YNNKEL (reference sequence).